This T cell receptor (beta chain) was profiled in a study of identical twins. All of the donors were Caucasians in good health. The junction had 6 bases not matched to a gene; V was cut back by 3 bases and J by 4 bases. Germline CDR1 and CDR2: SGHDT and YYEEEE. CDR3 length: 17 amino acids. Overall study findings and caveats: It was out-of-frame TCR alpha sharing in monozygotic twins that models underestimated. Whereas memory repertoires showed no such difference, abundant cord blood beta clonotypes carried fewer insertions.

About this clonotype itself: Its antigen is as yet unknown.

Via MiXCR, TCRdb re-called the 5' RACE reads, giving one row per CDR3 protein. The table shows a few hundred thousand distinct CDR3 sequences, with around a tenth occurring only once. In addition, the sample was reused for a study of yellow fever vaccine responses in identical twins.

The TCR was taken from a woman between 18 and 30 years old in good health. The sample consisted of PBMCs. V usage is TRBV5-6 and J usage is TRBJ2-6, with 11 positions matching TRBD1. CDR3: CASSWGTGGFGANVLTF. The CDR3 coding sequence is TGTGCCAGCAGCTGGGGGACAGGGGGGTTCGGGGCCAACGTCCTGACTTTC.